In its sample, the clone carrying this T cell receptor (beta chain) was seen many times. Its specificity is unknown. This specimen belongs to a study of CD8+CD57+ T cells in acquired aplastic anemia. Findings of the study overall: The study identified roughly 29 CD8+ CDR3 sequences shared by patients and controls.

Researchers used genomic DNA as the template to profile TCR beta VDJ and CDR3. TCRdb passed the reads through MiXCR, listing each CDR3 protein once. The repertoire holds 150,000 to 200,000 distinct CDR3 sequences, with 55% to 70% as singletons. V lost 6 bases to trimming and J lost 6 bases, with 15 bases between them. The CDR3 loop spans 12 amino acids. CDR1 and CDR2 from the germline V gene are DFQATT and SNEGSKA (reference sequence). The chain carries TRBV20-1 and TRBJ2-7, with D possibly being TRBD2 (5 bases). The clonotype was recovered from a human donor with severe aplastic anemia or a healthy control (not recorded which). The source material was sorted CD4+, CD8+, or CD8+CD57+ T cells (not recorded which) from PBMCs. This CDR3 reads CSARVTEVEQYV. The CDR3 DNA sequence: TGCAGTGCCCGAGTCACGGAGGTCGAGCAGTACGTC.